Listed here are 19 T cell receptor beta chains from one sample, sequenced in a study of shared clonotypes between healthy human individuals. Repertoires were generated with immunoSEQ multiplex PCR, while TCRdb's copy carries only in-frame clones and drops some. The sample yields some 350,000 clones, around 74% seen once. Sequences were obtained from memory CD4+ T cells sorted from blood. Subset noted: CD45RA-negative fraction. The receptors stem from a young man in good health.

This clone occurred once. Other nucleotide sequences in the sample specify the same CDR3. The gene calls are TRBV28 and TRBJ2-1; no definite D call. CDR1 and CDR2 from the germline V gene are MDHEN and SYDVKM. The CDR3 is made up of 11 amino acids. V was pared by 3 bases and J by 9 bases, with 6 bases between. The CDR3 nucleotides read TGTGCCAGCAGTTTCCGGCGTGAGCAGTTCTTC. Its translation is CASSFRREQFF.

The chain uses TRBV28 and TRBJ1-5; TRBD1 might be the D (6 bases). Germline V gene lookup returns CDR1 MDHEN and CDR2 SYDVKM. The CDR3 contains 15 residues. Trimming removed 3 bases from V and 7 bases from J, with 16 bases in between. The CDR3, as DNA: TGTGCCAGCAGTTTTCCCGCTGGGGGGCGGCAGCCCCAGCATTTT. Translation: CASSFPAGGRQPQHF.

V is TRBV7-2 and J is TRBJ2-3; 7 bases line up with TRBD1. J was trimmed by 9 bases and V by 1 base; bases with no gene match: 10. Germline assignment: CDR1 SGHTA and CDR2 FQGNSA. There are 15 residues in the CDR3. CDR3 nucleotide sequence: TGTGCCAGCAGCTTAGAGGTTCGACAGGGTCACACGCAGTATTTT. This encodes CASSLEVRQGHTQYF.

J is TRBJ2-7 and V is TRBV4-2, with D perhaps matching TRBD2 (5 bases). The CDR3 sequence is 14 residues long. The germline V gene has CDR1 LGHNA and CDR2 YNFKEQ. The germline V and J ends were trimmed by 1 base and 2 bases, with 9 bases remaining between them. CDR3 nucleotide sequence: TGTGCCAGCAGCCAAGGTAGCGAGGCCTACGAGCAGTACTTC. Translation gives CASSQGSEAYEQYF.

The chain recombines TRBV5-1 with TRBJ1-4, with 7 positions matching TRBD1. Germline loops: CDR1 SGHRS, CDR2 YFSETQ. The V and J ends lost 2 bases and 5 bases, in that order; junction bases with no gene match: 6. The CDR3 has 15 residues. The DNA for the CDR3 is TGCGCCAGCAGCTTCGCCGGGACAGTAAATGAAAAACTGTTTTTT. This encodes CASSFAGTVNEKLFF.

This chain joins TRBV6-5 and TRBJ1-5; no firm D call. Between the trimmed V and J ends, which lost 6 bases and 6 bases, there was a span of 15 bases. Germline CDR1 is MNHEY and CDR2 is SVGAGI. CDR3 length: 14 residues. The CDR3: CASSRLVGSQPQHF. CDR3 DNA: TGTGCCAGCAGCCGCTTGGTTGGGAGTCAGCCCCAGCATTTT.

On this clone: One base separates it from a far larger clone, so it is likely a read error. CDR3 sequence (DNA): TGTGCCACCAGCCCGGGACAGGAACAAGAGACCCAGTACTTC. Encoded protein: CATSPGQEQETQYF. The chain carries TRBV15 and TRBJ2-5; 8 bases line up with TRBD1. CDR1 and CDR2 from the germline V gene are LNHNV and YYDKDF (reference sequence). Germline trimming cut 5 bases from V and 2 bases from J; bases unmatched to any gene: 4. The CDR3 spans 14 residues.

In this sample, this clone turned up a few times. This rearrangement joins TRBV7-2 to TRBJ2-5; D not certain. CDR1 SGHTA and CDR2 FQGNSA come from the germline V gene. CDR3 length: 11 residues. V was clipped by 5 bases and J by 4 bases, with 5 bases between them. CDR3: CASSKRETQYF. The CDR3 region has the DNA TGTGCCAGCAGCAAACGAGAGACCCAGTACTTC.

This chain uses TRBV18 with TRBJ2-5, with D possibly matching TRBD1 (5 bases). CDR3 length: 12 amino acids. Per germline, CDR1 KGHSH and CDR2 LQKENI. Trimming took 10 bases from V and 2 from J, leaving 11 bases between them. In nucleotides, the CDR3 is TGTGCCACAAAGGGGATACAAGAGACCCAGTACTTC. Residues: CATKGIQETQYF.

CDR3 protein: CASSTGLSRNEQFF. As DNA, the CDR3 is TGCGCCAGCAGCACCGGACTAAGTAGGAATGAGCAGTTCTTC. The rearrangement joins TRBV4-3 to TRBJ2-1; possibly TRBD2 for D (6 bases). Per the germline V gene, CDR1 is LGHNA and CDR2 is YSLEER. Trimming stripped 5 bases from V and 7 bases from J, with 15 bases between. The CDR3 length is 14 residues.

This clone has just a few counts. The V and J genes are TRBV4-2 and TRBJ1-5; the D gene is possibly TRBD1 (5 bases). Germline assignment: CDR1 LGHNA and CDR2 YNFKEQ. CDR3 size: 14 residues. V was trimmed by 4 bases and J by 7 bases, leaving 14 bases between them. CDR3 DNA sequence: TGTGCCAGCAGCCCGGCCGGGGGGGACCAGCCCCAGCATTTT. The encoded protein is CASSPAGGDQPQHF.

In DNA, the CDR3 is TGTGCCATCAGCTTCGGACTAGCGGGAGGGTTCGGGGCAGATACGCAGTATTTT. Its protein product is CAISFGLAGGFGADTQYF. The chain couples TRBV10-3 to TRBJ2-3, with 15 nucleotides matching TRBD2. The V gene's germline CDR1 is ENHRY and CDR2 SYGVKD. The CDR3 length is 18 residues. After removal of 6 bases from V and 4 bases from J, the junction contained 11 bases not matched to a gene.

This clone has just one count. This chain connects TRBV30 to TRBJ2-1; either TRBD1 or TRBD2 may supply D (6 bases each). The ends were cut back, 2 bases at V and 6 bases at J, with 20 bases in the middle. Germline V gives CDR1 GTSNPN, CDR2 SVGIG (reference sequence). This CDR3 is built from 16 residues. In DNA, the CDR3 is TGTGCCTGGAGTCCTTTGGGGGGCCATCGGATCAATGAGCAGTTCTTC. Residues: CAWSPLGGHRINEQFF.

The chain carries TRBV19 and TRBJ2-1; unclear D gene. The V end lost 3 bases, the J end lost 7 bases, and 10 bases lay between the germline ends. The germline V gene encodes CDR1 LNHDA and CDR2 SQIVND (reference sequence). This CDR3 comprises 13 residues. As DNA, the CDR3 is TGTGCCAGTAGTATTTTGGATGGGAATGAGCAGTTCTTC. It yields the protein CASSILDGNEQFF.

The rearrangement links TRBV5-1 to TRBJ1-4, with D tentatively TRBD1 (5 bases). This CDR3 has 14 amino acids. Trimming removed 4 bases at V and 8 bases at J, with 15 bases between. Looked up from germline, CDR1 is SGHRS and CDR2 is YFSETQ. CDR3 residues: CASSQGVLEEKLFF. The CDR3 nucleotides are TGCGCCAGCAGCCAAGGGGTTCTTGAAGAAAAACTGTTTTTT.

The V call is TRBV27, the J call TRBJ2-4; TRBD2 aligns across 7 bases. CDR1 MNHEY and CDR2 SMNVEV come from the germline V gene (reference sequence). J lost 0 bases, V lost 11 bases, and 4 bases had no gene match. The CDR3 has 13 residues. CDR3 region: CAAGDPAKNIQYF. In DNA form, the CDR3 reads TGTGCCGCGGGGGACCCAGCCAAAAACATTCAGTACTTC.

In this sample, this clone turned up a few times. Additional DNA sequences in this sample encode the identical CDR3. J is TRBJ2-5 and V is TRBV18; unclear D gene. V gave up 5 bases and J gave up 5 bases, with 6 bases separating them. There are 11 residues in the CDR3. CDR1 KGHSH and CDR2 LQKENI come from the germline V gene. The CDR3 nucleotides are TGTGCCAGCTCAGATCGGGAGACCCAGTACTTC. Residues: CASSDRETQYF.

In its sample, this clone was seen once. CDR3 residues: CASSHRGGETQYF. Written as DNA, the CDR3 is TGTGCCAGCAGTCACAGGGGAGGGGAGACCCAGTACTTC. The chain combines TRBV27 with TRBJ2-5; either TRBD1 or TRBD2 may supply D (7 bases each). This CDR3 has 13 amino acids. V was shortened by 5 bases and J by 5 bases, with 12 bases between the two germline ends. Germline V CDR1 and CDR2: MNHEY, SMNVEV (reference sequence).

CDR3 protein: CASTVDRGDNEQFF. The CDR3 region has the DNA TGTGCCAGCACCGTCGACAGGGGAGACAATGAGCAGTTCTTC. The chain joins TRBV6-1 to TRBJ2-1; 8 bases are shared with TRBD1. This CDR3 has 14 amino acids. The junction had 7 bases not matched to a gene; V was cut back by 7 bases and J by 5 bases. The germline V gene has CDR1 MNHNS and CDR2 SASEGT.